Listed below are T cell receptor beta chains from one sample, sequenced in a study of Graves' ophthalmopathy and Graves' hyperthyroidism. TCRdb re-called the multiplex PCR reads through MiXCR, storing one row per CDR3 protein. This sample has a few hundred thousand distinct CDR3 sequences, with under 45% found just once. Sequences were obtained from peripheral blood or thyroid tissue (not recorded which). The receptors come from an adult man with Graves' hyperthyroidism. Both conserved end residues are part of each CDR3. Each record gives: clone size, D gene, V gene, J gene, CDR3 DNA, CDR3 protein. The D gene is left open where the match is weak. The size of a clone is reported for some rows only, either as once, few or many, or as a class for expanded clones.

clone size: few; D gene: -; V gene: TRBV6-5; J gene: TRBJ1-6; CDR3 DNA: TGTGCCAGCAGTGGAGACGGGCCGAGCTCCTATAATTCACCCCTCCACTTT; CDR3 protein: CASSGDGPSSYNSPLHF
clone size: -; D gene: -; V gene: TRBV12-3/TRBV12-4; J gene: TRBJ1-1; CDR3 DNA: TGTGCCAGCAGTTTTGAGAGCGGGGTGAACACTGAAGCTTTCTTT; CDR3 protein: CASSFESGVNTEAFF
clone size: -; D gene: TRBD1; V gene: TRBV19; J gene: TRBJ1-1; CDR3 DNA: TGTGCCAGTAGTATAGTTGTTGGGACAGGGGTCACTGAAGCTTTCTTT; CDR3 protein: CASSIVVGTGVTEAFF
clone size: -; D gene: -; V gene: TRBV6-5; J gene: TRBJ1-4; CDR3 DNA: TGTGCCAGCAGGGAACTAACAACTAATGAAAAACTGTTTTTT; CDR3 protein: CASRELTTNEKLFF
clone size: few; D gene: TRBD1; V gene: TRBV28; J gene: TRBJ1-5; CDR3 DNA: TGTGCCAGTGGGACAGTATCTGCTCAGCCCCAGCATTTT; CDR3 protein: CASGTVSAQPQHF
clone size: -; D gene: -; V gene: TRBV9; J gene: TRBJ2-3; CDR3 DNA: TGTGCCAGCAGCGTAGCTACGGGGCGGACAGATACGCAGTATTTT; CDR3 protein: CASSVATGRTDTQYF
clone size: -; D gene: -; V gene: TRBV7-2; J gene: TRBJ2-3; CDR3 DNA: TGTGCCAGCAGCTTTTGGGCCAGCACAGATACGCAGTATTTT; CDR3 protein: CASSFWASTDTQYF
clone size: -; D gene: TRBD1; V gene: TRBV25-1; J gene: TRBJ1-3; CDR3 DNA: TGTGCCAGCAGTGAAGGGAACAGGGGTGGAAACACCATATATTTT; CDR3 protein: CASSEGNRGGNTIYF
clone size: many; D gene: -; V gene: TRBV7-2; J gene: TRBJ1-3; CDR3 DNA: TGTGCCAGCAGCTCGCAAGCCCGCTCTGGAAACACCATATATTTT; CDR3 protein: CASSSQARSGNTIYF
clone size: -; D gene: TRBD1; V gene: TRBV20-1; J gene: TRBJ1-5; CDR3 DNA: TGCAGTGCTAGAGGACCTTCCCACAGGGGGAAGGGTCAGCCCCAGCATTTT; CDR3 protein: CSARGPSHRGKGQPQHF
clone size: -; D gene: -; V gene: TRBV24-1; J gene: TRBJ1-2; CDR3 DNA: TGTGCCACCAGTGACCCAACGGACGGACTATATGGCTACACCTTC; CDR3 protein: CATSDPTDGLYGYTF
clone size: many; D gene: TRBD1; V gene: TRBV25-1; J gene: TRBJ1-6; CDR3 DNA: TGTGCCAGCAGCGTGACAGGGGATAATTCACCCCTCCACTTT; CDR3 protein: CASSVTGDNSPLHF
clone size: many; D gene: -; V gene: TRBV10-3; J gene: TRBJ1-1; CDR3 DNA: TGTGCCATCAGTGAGGGGGGCGCGGGGAACACTGAAGCTTTCTTT; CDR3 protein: CAISEGGAGNTEAFF
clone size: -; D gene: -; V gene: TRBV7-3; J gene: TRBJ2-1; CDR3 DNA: TGTGCCAGCAGCTTATTCGGTCGGGGCGATGAGCAGTTCTTC; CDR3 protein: CASSLFGRGDEQFF
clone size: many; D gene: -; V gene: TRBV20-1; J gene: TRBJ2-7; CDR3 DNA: TGCAGTGCGGGTCAGAGCTCCTACGAGCAGTACTTC; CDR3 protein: CSAGQSSYEQYF
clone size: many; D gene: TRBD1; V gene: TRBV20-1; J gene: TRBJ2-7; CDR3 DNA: TGCAGTGCCAATACAGGGGCAATATCCTACGAGCAGTACTTC; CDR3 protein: CSANTGAISYEQYF
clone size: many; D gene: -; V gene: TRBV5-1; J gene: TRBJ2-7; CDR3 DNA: TGCGCCAGCAGCTCAAGACAGGGATGGCTAGCGGACTCCTACGAGCAGTACTTC; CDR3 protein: CASSSRQGWLADSYEQYF
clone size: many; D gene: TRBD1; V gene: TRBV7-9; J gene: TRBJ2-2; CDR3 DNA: TGTGCCAGCAGCTTGACAGGGGGGGACACCGGGGAGCTGTTTTTT; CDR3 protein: CASSLTGGDTGELFF
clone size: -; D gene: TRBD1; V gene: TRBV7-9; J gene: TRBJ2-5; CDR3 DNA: TGTGCCAGCAGCTCGGCGACAGGGCCGAAAGAGACCCAGTACTTC; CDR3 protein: CASSSATGPKETQYF
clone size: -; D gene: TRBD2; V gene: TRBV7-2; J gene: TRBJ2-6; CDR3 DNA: TGTGCCAGCAGAAAATCTAGCGGGGCCAACTCTGGGGCCAACGTCCTGACTTTC; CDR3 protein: CASRKSSGANSGANVLTF
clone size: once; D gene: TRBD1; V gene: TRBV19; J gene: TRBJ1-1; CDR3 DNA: TGTGCCAGTAGTACCCCAACAGGGGCAGGAGCGATGAACACTGAAGCTTTCTTT; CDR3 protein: CASSTPTGAGAMNTEAFF
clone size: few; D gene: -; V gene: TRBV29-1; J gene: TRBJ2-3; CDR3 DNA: TGCAGCGTTGGGGGGGATCCCGACAGGGACAGCACAGATACGCAGTATTTT; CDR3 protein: CSVGGDPDRDSTDTQYF
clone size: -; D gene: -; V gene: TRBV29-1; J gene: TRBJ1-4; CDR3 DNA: TGCAGCGTCCAATCCGGGGGGTTTGGGGAAAAACTGTTTTTT; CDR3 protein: CSVQSGGFGEKLFF
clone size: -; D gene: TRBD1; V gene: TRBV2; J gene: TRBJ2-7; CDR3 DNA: TGTGCCAGCAAAAGGGACAGGGCCTACGAGCAGTACTTC; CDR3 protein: CASKRDRAYEQYF
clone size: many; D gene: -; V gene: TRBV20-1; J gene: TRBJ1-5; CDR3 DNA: TGCAGTGCTAGAGGCGTGGTAGGGGCCAGCAATCAGCCCCAGCATTTT; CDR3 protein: CSARGVVGASNQPQHF
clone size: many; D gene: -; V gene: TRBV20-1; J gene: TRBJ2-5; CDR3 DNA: TGCAGTGCTAGACGTGGGAGCGAAGAGACCCAGTACTTC; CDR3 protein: CSARRGSEETQYF
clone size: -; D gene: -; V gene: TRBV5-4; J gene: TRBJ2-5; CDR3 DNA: TGTGCCAGCAGTCCCGCTCGAACAGGGGGGGGAGAGACCCAGTACTTC; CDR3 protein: CASSPARTGGGETQYF
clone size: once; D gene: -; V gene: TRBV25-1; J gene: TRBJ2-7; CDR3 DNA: TGTGCCAGCACCCCAACCTACGAGCAGTACTTC; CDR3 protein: CASTPTYEQYF
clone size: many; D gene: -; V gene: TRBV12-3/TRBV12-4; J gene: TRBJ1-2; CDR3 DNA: TGTGCCAGCAGTGCAAAGGGGCGGGCAGCCGCCTTC; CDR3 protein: CASSAKGRAAAF
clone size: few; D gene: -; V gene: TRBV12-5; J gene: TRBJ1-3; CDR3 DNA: TGTGCTAGTGGTTTGCTACTACAGGGACCTGGAAACACCATATATTTT; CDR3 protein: CASGLLLQGPGNTIYF
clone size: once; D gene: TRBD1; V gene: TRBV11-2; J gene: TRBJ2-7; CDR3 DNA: TGTGCCAGCAGCCCCAGAGACAGGGGATCCTACGAGCAGTGCTTC; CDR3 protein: CASSPRDRGSYEQCF
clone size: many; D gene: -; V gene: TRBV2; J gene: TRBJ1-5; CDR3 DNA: TGTGCCAGCAGCTACGTCGGGGGCCCGAATCAGCCCCAGCATTTT; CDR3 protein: CASSYVGGPNQPQHF
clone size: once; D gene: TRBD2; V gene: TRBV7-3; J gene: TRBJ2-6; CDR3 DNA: TGTGCCAGCAGCTTGGTGGGAGGGGACAACGTCCTGACTTTC; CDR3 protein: CASSLVGGDNVLTF
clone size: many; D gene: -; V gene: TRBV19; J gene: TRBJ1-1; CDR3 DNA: TGTGCCAGTAGTATGGCCGTGAACACTGAAGCTTTCTTT; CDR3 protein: CASSMAVNTEAFF
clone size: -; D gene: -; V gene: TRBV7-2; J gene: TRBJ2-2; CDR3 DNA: TGTGCCAGCAGCCAAGATAAGGACACTAACACCGGGGAGCTGTTTTTT; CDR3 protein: CASSQDKDTNTGELFF
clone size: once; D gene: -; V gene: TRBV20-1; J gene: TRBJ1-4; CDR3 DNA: TGCAGTGCCAGCAGTGAGAGGGAGGGTGAAAAACTGTTTTTT; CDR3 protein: CSASSEREGEKLFF
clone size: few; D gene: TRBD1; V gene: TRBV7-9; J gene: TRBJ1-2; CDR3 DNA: TGTGCCAGCAGCTTGGGGACAGGGGCCTATGGCTACACCTTC; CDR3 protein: CASSLGTGAYGYTF
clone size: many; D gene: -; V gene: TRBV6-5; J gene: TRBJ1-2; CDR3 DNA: TGTGCCAGCAGTTATTGGGGAGGCGGCTACACCTTC; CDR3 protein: CASSYWGGGYTF
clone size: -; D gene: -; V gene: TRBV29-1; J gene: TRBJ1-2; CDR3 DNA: TGCAGCGGACGGGTTGCGGATGGCTACACCTTC; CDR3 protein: CSGRVADGYTF
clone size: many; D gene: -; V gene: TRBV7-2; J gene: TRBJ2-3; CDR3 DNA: TGTGCCAGCAGCTTAGCGAGGGCTAGCGCTTACACGCAGTATTTT; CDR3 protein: CASSLARASAYTQYF
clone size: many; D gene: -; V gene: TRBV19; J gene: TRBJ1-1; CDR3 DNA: TGTGCCAGTAGTATCGGTCAGTCTCACACTGAAGCTTTCTTT; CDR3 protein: CASSIGQSHTEAFF
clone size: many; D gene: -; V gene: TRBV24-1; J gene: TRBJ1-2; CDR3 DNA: TGTGCCACCAGTGATTTGGCGTCGGACTATGGCTACACCTTC; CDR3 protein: CATSDLASDYGYTF
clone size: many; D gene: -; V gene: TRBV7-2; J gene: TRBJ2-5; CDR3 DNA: TGTGCCAGCAGCTGGTGGAACCAAGAGACCCAGTACTTC; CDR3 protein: CASSWWNQETQYF
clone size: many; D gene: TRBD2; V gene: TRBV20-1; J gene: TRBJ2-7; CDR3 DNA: TGCAGTGCCCCCCGCGACCGTAGCGGGTCGACGAGGGAGCAGTACTTC; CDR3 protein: CSAPRDRSGSTREQYF
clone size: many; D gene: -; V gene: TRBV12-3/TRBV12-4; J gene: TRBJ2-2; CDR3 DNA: TGCGCCAGCAGCTTGCAAGGGCCCGGGGAGCTGTTTTTT; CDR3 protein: CASSLQGPGELFF
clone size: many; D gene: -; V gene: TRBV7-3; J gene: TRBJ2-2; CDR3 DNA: TGTGCCAGCAGCCGAGGACTGGAAACCACCGGGGAGCTGTTTTTT; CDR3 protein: CASSRGLETTGELFF
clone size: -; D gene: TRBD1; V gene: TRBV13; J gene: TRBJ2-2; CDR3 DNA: TGTGCCAGCAGACGCACCGGGACAGGGGGTTTCGGGGAGCTGTTTTTT; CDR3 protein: CASRRTGTGGFGELFF
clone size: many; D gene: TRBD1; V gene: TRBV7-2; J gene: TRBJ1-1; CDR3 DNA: TGTGCCAGCAGCGGAAGGGGGCAGGCCACTGAAGCTTTCTTT; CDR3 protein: CASSGRGQATEAFF